This T cell receptor (beta chain) was found in a study of shared clonotypes between healthy human individuals. Each PCR replicate from the sorted subsets contained 200 to 250 ng DNA, which is about 30,000 T cell genomes. Produced via immunoSEQ multiplex PCR; TCRdb's table is partial and in-frame only. The profile shows about a million clones, around 76% of them singletons. Trimming removed 4 bases at V and 4 bases at J, with 20 bases between. Germline assignment: CDR1 SGHNT and CDR2 YYREEE (reference sequence). The CDR3 has 16 residues. For this clone: A much larger clone lies one base from this, so it may be a read error.

Naive CD45RA+ and memory CD45RA-negative subsets were split from CD4+ cells. Sample: memory CD4+ T cells sorted from blood. The sample's subset: CD45RA-negative fraction. The chain combines TRBV5-4 with TRBJ1-2; possible D gene TRBD1, 5 bases. The receptor was isolated from a man younger than 30 in good health. The CDR3 bases are TGTGCCAGCAGCACCCCACAGGCGGAAGTGGGCTATGGCTACACCTTC. Amino acid sequence: CASSTPQAEVGYGYTF.